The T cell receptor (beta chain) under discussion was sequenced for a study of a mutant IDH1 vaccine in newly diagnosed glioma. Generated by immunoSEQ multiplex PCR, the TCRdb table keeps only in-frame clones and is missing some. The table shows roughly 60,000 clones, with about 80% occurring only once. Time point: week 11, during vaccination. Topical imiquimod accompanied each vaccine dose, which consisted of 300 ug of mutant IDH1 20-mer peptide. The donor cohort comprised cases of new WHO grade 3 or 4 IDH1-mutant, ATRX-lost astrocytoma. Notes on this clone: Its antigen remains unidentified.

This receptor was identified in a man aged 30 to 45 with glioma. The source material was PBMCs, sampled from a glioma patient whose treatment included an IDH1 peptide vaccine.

CDR3 DNA sequence: TGTGCCAGCAGTTTGGGACAGGGAAGGCAGGAGCAGTACTTC. It yields the protein CASSLGQGRQEQYF. V and J are TRBV28 and TRBJ2-7; 9 nucleotides match TRBD1. CDR1 is MDHEN and CDR2 is SYDVKM in the germline V gene. With 3 bases clipped from V and 7 bases from J, the junction kept 7 bases outside the gene matches. The CDR3 sequence is 14 residues long.